The rows below give T cell receptor beta chains drawn from one sample of a study of blood T cell repertoires in COVID-19. The repertoire was sequenced with immunoSEQ multiplex PCR; TCRdb's copy has only in-frame clones and lacks some. Of about 25,000 clones listed, 82% were seen once; the top ten hold 1.8%. The sample consisted of peripheral blood. These TCRs come from a man at least 80 years old with active or convalescent COVID-19. Both conserved end residues are part of each CDR3. Fields, in order: CDR3 length, J gene, D gene, clone size, V gene, CDR3 DNA, CDR3 protein. The D gene is left open where the match is weak. The size of a clone is reported for some rows only, either as once, few or many, or as a class for expanded clones.

cdr3_length: 15
j_call: TRBJ2-2
d_call: -
clone_size: -
v_call: TRBV9
cdr3_nt: TGTGCCAGCAGCGTAGTGGTCCAGGGCACCGGGGAGCTGTTTTTT
cdr3_aa: CASSVVVQGTGELFF

cdr3_length: 14
j_call: TRBJ2-2
d_call: -
clone_size: -
v_call: TRBV2
cdr3_nt: TGTGCCAGCAAAGCGGGCACTAACACCGGGGAGCTGTTTTTT
cdr3_aa: CASKAGTNTGELFF

cdr3_length: 15
j_call: TRBJ1-3
d_call: TRBD1
clone_size: -
v_call: TRBV5-5
cdr3_nt: TGTGCCAGCAGCAGGACTCAGGGGGCTGGAAACACCATATATTTT
cdr3_aa: CASSRTQGAGNTIYF

cdr3_length: 15
j_call: TRBJ1-1
d_call: -
clone_size: -
v_call: TRBV18
cdr3_nt: TGTGCCAGCTCACCAGGTCTGAGAATGAACACTGAAGCTTTCTTT
cdr3_aa: CASSPGLRMNTEAFF

cdr3_length: 15
j_call: TRBJ2-3
d_call: TRBD1
clone_size: few
v_call: TRBV4-1
cdr3_nt: TGCGCCAGCAGCCAAGAGAGGCGACAGGGCTCTACGCAGTATTTT
cdr3_aa: CASSQERRQGSTQYF

cdr3_length: 13
j_call: TRBJ2-3
d_call: -
clone_size: once
v_call: TRBV15
cdr3_nt: TGTGCCACCAGCAGAGATCGGTTTGATACGCAGTATTTT
cdr3_aa: CATSRDRFDTQYF

cdr3_length: 16
j_call: TRBJ1-6
d_call: -
clone_size: few
v_call: TRBV3-1/TRBV3-2
cdr3_nt: TGTGCCAGCAGCCAAGCCTCGAGCTCCTATAATTCACCCCTCCACTTT
cdr3_aa: CASSQASSSYNSPLHF

cdr3_length: 15
j_call: TRBJ2-7
d_call: TRBD1
clone_size: -
v_call: TRBV28
cdr3_nt: TGTGCCAGCAGTACGTACGGGGACAGGGGAAACGAGCAGTACTTC
cdr3_aa: CASSTYGDRGNEQYF

cdr3_length: 17
j_call: TRBJ2-4
d_call: TRBD1
clone_size: -
v_call: TRBV7-2
cdr3_nt: TGTGCCAGCAGCTTAGCTTCTCGACAGGGGGCCAAAAACATTCAGTACTTC
cdr3_aa: CASSLASRQGAKNIQYF

cdr3_length: 16
j_call: TRBJ2-3
d_call: TRBD1
clone_size: few
v_call: TRBV24-1
cdr3_nt: TGTGCCACCAGTGACCGGGGACAGGGGGCTGGAGATACGCAGTATTTT
cdr3_aa: CATSDRGQGAGDTQYF